This T cell receptor beta chain was documented in a study of early T cells in non-severe SARS-CoV-2 infection. About the research overall: Chains stayed unpaired after sequencing of bulk RNA from unsorted whole blood.

Between the trimmed V and J ends, which lost 0 bases and 3 bases, there was a span of 9 bases. In germline, CDR1 is MGHRA, CDR2 YSYEKL. The CDR3 is 15 amino acids. TCRdb itself ran the 5' RACE reads through MiXCR, one entry per CDR3 protein. The top ten clones hold roughly 4% of a sample with 30,000 or so distinct CDR3 sequences, about 6.7% of them seen once. This clonotype was sampled from an adult who was a healthcare worker with PCR-confirmed SARS-CoV-2 infection or an uninfected control (not recorded which). The V call is TRBV4-1, the J call TRBJ1-5; D might be TRBD1 (6 bases). Input material: whole blood. CDR3 in DNA: TGCGCCAGCAGCCAAGATCAGGGGACCAATCAGCCCCAGCATTTT. Its protein product is CASSQDQGTNQPQHF.